These T cell receptor beta chains were read from a single sample in a study of T cell repertoires in cytomegalovirus infection. Each CDR3 protein gets one entry after TCRdb re-called the reads with MiXCR. The sample contains 350,000 to 500,000 distinct CDR3 sequences, 25% to 40% of which appear only once. The sample taken for sequencing was PBMCs. These receptors were obtained from a human donor in good health (CMV status not recorded). Some clones in this sample may be carry-over from other donors' samples. CDR3s include the opening cysteine and the closing phenylalanine or tryptophan. The order of the fields is J gene, V gene, clone size, D gene, CDR3 DNA, CDR3 protein. A D gene is named only where the DNA matches it firmly. Size is stated for part of the rows, as once, few or many counts, or as a class when the clone is expanded.

j_call: TRBJ1-2
v_call: TRBV9
clone_size: -
d_call: TRBD1
cdr3_nt: TGTGCCAGCAGCCGCGGGACAGACTATGCCTACACCTTC
cdr3_aa: CASSRGTDYAYTF

j_call: TRBJ1-2
v_call: TRBV2
clone_size: -
d_call: -
cdr3_nt: TGTGCCAGCCCCCCCGGGCAGCCTATTAGCTATGGCTACACCTTC
cdr3_aa: CASPPGQPISYGYTF

j_call: TRBJ1-1
v_call: TRBV7-2
clone_size: many
d_call: -
cdr3_nt: TGTGCCAGCAGCTTATCAGTAAACACTGAAGCTTTCTTT
cdr3_aa: CASSLSVNTEAFF

j_call: TRBJ2-1
v_call: TRBV11-2
clone_size: -
d_call: -
cdr3_nt: TGTGCCAGCAGCTTGCGACAGGGACTAAATGAGCAGTTCTTC
cdr3_aa: CASSLRQGLNEQFF

j_call: TRBJ2-7
v_call: TRBV7-2
clone_size: many
d_call: -
cdr3_nt: TGTGCCAGCAGCTACCCGGGACCCTCCTACGAGCAGTACTTC
cdr3_aa: CASSYPGPSYEQYF

j_call: TRBJ2-1
v_call: TRBV7-8
clone_size: many
d_call: -
cdr3_nt: TGTGCCAGCAGCTTAAGGGGCTCCTACAATGAGCAGTTCTTC
cdr3_aa: CASSLRGSYNEQFF

j_call: TRBJ1-5
v_call: TRBV6-6
clone_size: -
d_call: -
cdr3_nt: TGTGCCAGCAGTCCCTTCGGGTCGGATACAAGGGGGCCCCAGCATTTT
cdr3_aa: CASSPFGSDTRGPQHF

j_call: TRBJ1-1
v_call: TRBV7-6
clone_size: -
d_call: -
cdr3_nt: TGTGCCAGCAGCTTAGGAAAGGGCAGCCAGAACACTGAAGCTTTCTTT
cdr3_aa: CASSLGKGSQNTEAFF

j_call: TRBJ1-1
v_call: TRBV12-3/TRBV12-4
clone_size: -
d_call: -
cdr3_nt: TGTGCCAGCAGTCAGTTAGAGAACACTGAAGCTTTCTTT
cdr3_aa: CASSQLENTEAFF

j_call: TRBJ2-1
v_call: TRBV20-1
clone_size: few
d_call: TRBD2
cdr3_nt: TGCAGTGCTAGAGTAGTAGCGGGGGCGTCTGAGCAGTTCTTC
cdr3_aa: CSARVVAGASEQFF

j_call: TRBJ2-3
v_call: TRBV20-1
clone_size: -
d_call: -
cdr3_nt: TGCAGTGCTAGTAGTAGCAGTACAGAGACGCAGTATTTT
cdr3_aa: CSASSSSTETQYF

j_call: TRBJ1-4
v_call: TRBV5-6
clone_size: -
d_call: TRBD1
cdr3_nt: TGTGCCAGCAGCTTGTTAGACAGGGTGGAGGAAAAACTGTTTTTT
cdr3_aa: CASSLLDRVEEKLFF

j_call: TRBJ2-1
v_call: TRBV27
clone_size: many
d_call: TRBD2
cdr3_nt: TGTGCCAGCAGTACCATGGCTAGCGGGGCTTACAATGAGCAGTTCTTC
cdr3_aa: CASSTMASGAYNEQFF

j_call: TRBJ1-6
v_call: TRBV6-1
clone_size: few
d_call: -
cdr3_nt: TGTGCCAGCAGTAAAGACAGAGGCTATAATTCACCCCTCCACTTT
cdr3_aa: CASSKDRGYNSPLHF

j_call: TRBJ2-2
v_call: TRBV2
clone_size: -
d_call: TRBD2
cdr3_nt: TGTGCCAGCAGGCATGGGACTAGCGGGGGTAGTTACAAGCTGTTTTTT
cdr3_aa: CASRHGTSGGSYKLFF

j_call: TRBJ1-1
v_call: TRBV7-9
clone_size: -
d_call: -
cdr3_nt: TGTGCCAGCAGTAAAGGACATTCTTTCTTT
cdr3_aa: CASSKGHSFF

j_call: TRBJ2-7
v_call: TRBV7-2
clone_size: many
d_call: TRBD1
cdr3_nt: TGTGCCAGCAGATATCCAGGGGGCAGAGTGGGTGAGCAGTACTTC
cdr3_aa: CASRYPGGRVGEQYF

j_call: TRBJ2-7
v_call: TRBV4-1
clone_size: -
d_call: TRBD2
cdr3_nt: TGCGCCAGCAGCCCGTGGGGACTAGCGGGGGGGCAGAACTACGAGCAGTACTTC
cdr3_aa: CASSPWGLAGGQNYEQYF

j_call: TRBJ1-2
v_call: TRBV7-9
clone_size: -
d_call: -
cdr3_nt: TGTTCCAGAAGCTTATTCTACGGGTATGGCTACACCTTC
cdr3_aa: CSRSLFYGYGYTF

j_call: TRBJ2-3
v_call: TRBV11-3
clone_size: -
d_call: TRBD2
cdr3_nt: TGTGCCAGCAGCTTAGGAAATTGGACTAGCGGATCCTTGCCAAATACGCAGTATTTT
cdr3_aa: CASSLGNWTSGSLPNTQYF

j_call: TRBJ2-1
v_call: TRBV10-3
clone_size: -
d_call: -
cdr3_nt: TGTGCCATCAGTGAGTCGGGGGGCCCATATGAGCAGTTCTTC
cdr3_aa: CAISESGGPYEQFF

j_call: TRBJ1-1
v_call: TRBV4-3
clone_size: few
d_call: -
cdr3_nt: TGCGCCAGCAGCCAAGATACCTCACAGGGTCGGGAAGCTTTCTTT
cdr3_aa: CASSQDTSQGREAFF

j_call: TRBJ2-6
v_call: TRBV2
clone_size: many
d_call: -
cdr3_nt: TGTGCCAGCACCTGGGACGGGCACTCTGGGGCCAACGTCCTGACTTTC
cdr3_aa: CASTWDGHSGANVLTF

j_call: TRBJ1-3
v_call: TRBV7-6
clone_size: many
d_call: -
cdr3_nt: TGTGCCAGCAGCTTAGGCGCAGTCGCTGGAAACACCATATATTTT
cdr3_aa: CASSLGAVAGNTIYF

j_call: TRBJ1-2
v_call: TRBV6-1
clone_size: -
d_call: TRBD1
cdr3_nt: TGTGCCAGCAGTGAACCCTGGACAGGGGGTGGCTACACCTTC
cdr3_aa: CASSEPWTGGGYTF

j_call: TRBJ2-7
v_call: TRBV28
clone_size: -
d_call: -
cdr3_nt: TGTGCCAGCAGTTTCCGAAGTCCCTCCTACGAGCAGTACTTC
cdr3_aa: CASSFRSPSYEQYF